This TCR beta chain stems from a study of glioma-infiltrating T cells after dendritic cell vaccination. The table came from immunoSEQ multiplex PCR; TCRdb's copy has only in-frame clones and leaves some out. The sample includes 70,000 to 90,000 clones, about four fifths of them seen just once. Time point: after dendritic cell vaccination, including at tumor progression/relapse. Only patients with spare fresh-frozen tumor and over two years of follow-up were included. A word on this clone: The sample has other DNA sequences that encode this CDR3 too.

The CDR3 is made up of 14 amino acids. CDR1 and CDR2 from the germline V gene are LNHDA and SQIVND (reference sequence). Trimming took off 0 bases at V and 2 bases at J, with 7 bases between the two ends. Here the sequenced sample was blood, taken after dendritic cell vaccination. This clonotype originated in a human donor with glioblastoma. The chain joins TRBV19 to TRBJ1-1; maybe TRBD1 (5 bases). The CDR3, as DNA: TGTGCCAGTAGTATAGAAGGGGCCAACACTGAAGCTTTCTTT. This encodes CASSIEGANTEAFF.